A single sample gave rise to the 5 T cell receptor beta chains below, sequenced in a study of control samples from healthy donors and cancer patients. Repertoires were generated with immunoSEQ multiplex PCR, while TCRdb's copy carries only in-frame clones and drops some. This table has roughly 150,000 clones, over 90% appearing once. Sequencing used blood. Receptors were obtained from a middle-aged man in good health.

This chain uses TRBV15 with TRBJ2-3; D is perhaps TRBD2 (7 bases). From germline, CDR1 is LNHNV and CDR2 YYDKDF (reference sequence). The length of the CDR3 is 15 residues. Trimming stripped 8 bases from V and 3 bases from J, with 18 bases between. CDR3 loop: CATGDIRGVTDTQYF. DNA for the CDR3: TGTGCCACCGGGGACATTCGGGGGGTAACAGATACGCAGTATTTT.

The chain joins TRBV5-8 to TRBJ2-7, with 8 bases that match TRBD1. J lost 6 bases, V lost 5 bases, and 13 bases had no gene match. CDR3 length equals 15 residues. From germline, CDR1 is SGHTS and CDR2 YDEGEE. CDR3 region: CASRMDRVGSSEQYF. CDR3 in DNA: TGTGCCAGCAGAATGGACAGGGTTGGGTCAAGCGAGCAGTACTTC.

This clone was counted between two and nine times. This chain uses TRBV5-4 with TRBJ1-5, with TRBD1 matching 7 bases. V lost 3 bases to trimming and J lost 5 bases; unmatched junction nucleotides: 14. From germline, CDR1 is SGHNT and CDR2 YYREEE (reference sequence). This CDR3 is built from 17 residues. The CDR3 nucleotides read TGTGCCAGCAGCTCGACCGGAGGGGGCGGGGCGGATCAGCCCCAGCATTTT. Encoded protein: CASSSTGGGGADQPQHF.

The chain links TRBV5-8 to TRBJ1-2; tentatively, D is TRBD1 (6 bases). From germline, CDR1 is SGHTS and CDR2 YDEGEE. V lost 0 bases to trimming and J lost 7 bases, with 7 bases between them. This CDR3 region has 12 residues. This CDR3 is CASSLVRGGYTF. CDR3 bases: TGTGCCAGCAGCTTGGTCAGGGGTGGCTACACCTTC.

The V gene is TRBV7-6, the J gene TRBJ2-2; TRBD1 matches 8 bases. The CDR3 contains 17 residues. J was trimmed by 5 bases and V by 6 bases; bases with no gene match: 14. Germline CDR1 and CDR2: SGHVS and FNYEAQ. CDR3 amino acids: CASRPRAGGQGTGELFF. CDR3 DNA: TGTGCCAGCAGACCCCGGGCAGGGGGCCAGGGGACCGGGGAGCTGTTTTTT.